This T cell receptor beta chain was recorded in a study of blood T cells in healthy people across ages. Only a few counts were recorded for this clonotype. With a J-beta primer mix and a sample-barcoded 5' primer, a second PCR ran about 7 to 12 cycles. Each single sample gave us at least 2.5 million CDR3-containing paired-end reads. Each CDR3 protein gets one entry after TCRdb re-called the 5' RACE reads with MiXCR. The sample consists of 850,000 to 1,000,000 distinct CDR3 sequences, just over 50% of them appearing once. Germline CDR1 and CDR2: DFQATT and SNEGSKA (reference sequence). CDR3 size: 14 residues. V dropped 2 bases and J dropped 2 bases, with 12 bases sitting between them. Caucasian individuals from Russia who were healthy and aged about 6 to 90 acted as donors. Each sample gave at least 6.5 million isolated PBMCs.

The clonotype was recovered from a woman aged 60-70 years in good health. The chain carries TRBV20-1 and TRBJ1-2, with D perhaps TRBD1 (5 bases). The sequenced sample was blood. CDR3 sequence: CSARKPGRNYGYTF. The CDR3 DNA is TGCAGTGCTAGAAAACCGGGACGGAACTATGGCTACACCTTC.